This TCR beta chain was documented in a study of T cells in Graves' hyperthyroidism and ophthalmopathy. The CDR3 is made up of 15 amino acids. The ends were cut back, 5 bases at V and 0 bases at J, with 14 bases in the middle. Germline-derived CDR1 and CDR2 are SGHNT and YENEEA. Amplification targeted TCR beta CDR3 regions from RNA transcripts. In the first-round RT-PCR of the TCR CDR3, the HTBI primer set was used. TCRdb re-called the multiplex PCR reads through MiXCR, storing one row per CDR3 protein. This table has about 360,000 distinct CDR3 sequences, roughly 13% appearing once. Not enrolled were patients with uncontrolled infection, other autoimmune disease, pregnancy or lactation.

This sequence originates from a man under 40 with Graves' hyperthyroidism that later progressed to Graves' ophthalmopathy. Sample: blood. This chain uses TRBV11-3 with TRBJ2-7; the D gene is possibly TRBD1 (6 bases). CDR3: CASSGHRESSYEQYF. The CDR3 DNA reads as TGTGCCAGCAGCGGCCACAGGGAAAGCTCCTACGAGCAGTACTTC.